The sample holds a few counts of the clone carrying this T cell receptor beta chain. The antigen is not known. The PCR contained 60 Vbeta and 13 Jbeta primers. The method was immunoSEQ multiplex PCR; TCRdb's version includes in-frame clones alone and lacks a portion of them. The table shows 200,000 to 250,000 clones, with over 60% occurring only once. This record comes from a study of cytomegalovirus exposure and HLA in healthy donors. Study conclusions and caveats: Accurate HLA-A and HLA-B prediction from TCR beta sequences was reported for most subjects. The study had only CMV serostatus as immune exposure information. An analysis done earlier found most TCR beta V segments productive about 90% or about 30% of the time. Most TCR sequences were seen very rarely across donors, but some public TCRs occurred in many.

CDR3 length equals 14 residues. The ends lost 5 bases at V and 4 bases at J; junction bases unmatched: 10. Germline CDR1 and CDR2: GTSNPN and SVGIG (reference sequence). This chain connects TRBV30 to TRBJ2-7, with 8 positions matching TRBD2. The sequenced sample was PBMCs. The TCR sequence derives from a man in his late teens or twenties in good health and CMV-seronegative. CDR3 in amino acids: CAWCRQAGGYEQYF. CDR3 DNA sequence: TGTGCCTGGTGCCGCCAGGCGGGGGGTTACGAGCAGTACTTC.